The 11 T cell receptor beta chains below all came from one sample that was sequenced in a study of graft-versus-host responses after intestinal transplantation. Their recognized antigens are unknown. The data were produced by immunoSEQ multiplex PCR, yet TCRdb's version contains in-frame clones alone and is incomplete. This sample carries more than 65,000 clones, around 82% of them seen once, and the ten largest clones take less than 0.45%. The material was unstimulated CD4+ T cells sorted from spleen or lymph node cells, obtained before transplant. Every receptor here comes from a human donor who was the organ donor for an intestinal transplant.

CDR3 residues: CASTLWGREVDNQPQHF. CDR3 in DNA: TGTGCCAGCACCCTTTGGGGGAGGGAAGTCGACAATCAGCCCCAGCATTTT. The chain uses TRBV27 and TRBJ1-5, with D maybe TRBD1 (5 bases). Trimming stripped 7 bases from V and 3 bases from J, with 22 bases between. The CDR3 length is 17 residues. Germline V lookup: CDR1 MNHEY, CDR2 SMNVEV (reference sequence).

DNA of the CDR3: TGTGCCAGCAGCAAGACAGTGGGAGGCTATGGCTACACCTTC. Encoded protein: CASSKTVGGYGYTF. This chain uses TRBV5-8 with TRBJ1-2, with D maybe TRBD1 (5 bases). There are 14 residues in the CDR3. CDR1 SGHTS and CDR2 YDEGEE come from the germline V gene. Trimming stripped 4 bases from V and 4 bases from J, with 14 bases between.

The chain links TRBV10-3 to TRBJ1-6, with 7 bases matching TRBD1. The CDR3 contains 14 residues. Germline V gene lookup returns CDR1 ENHRY and CDR2 SYGVKD. V shed 6 bases, J shed 13 bases, and the junction held 12 bases outside the gene matches. The CDR3 reads CAISPGRQGEPLHF. CDR3 nucleotide sequence: TGTGCCATCAGCCCAGGACGACAGGGTGAGCCCCTCCACTTT.

This clone was counted only a few times. Other nucleotide sequences from this sample produce the same CDR3. The V gene is TRBV7-2, the J gene TRBJ1-2, with 9 bases matching TRBD1. V was pared by 4 bases and J by 4 bases, with 1 base of the junction left unmatched. The CDR3 has 13 residues. The germline gives CDR1 SGHTA, CDR2 FQGNSA. CDR3 residues: CASSSGQGYGYTF. Written as DNA, the CDR3 is TGTGCCAGCAGCTCGGGACAGGGCTATGGCTACACCTTC.

The CDR3 region has the DNA TGTGCCAGCAGGGCCCTCCTCAGGGAAATCTTTACGGCTAACTATGGCTACACCTTC. Amino acid sequence: CASRALLREIFTANYGYTF. The chain couples TRBV28 to TRBJ1-2; perhaps TRBD1 as D (5 bases). The germline CDR1 and CDR2 sequences are MDHEN and SYDVKM. CDR3 length: 19 amino acids. V gave up 6 bases and J gave up 0 bases, with 26 bases separating them.

This clone came up once. This chain links TRBV5-4 with TRBJ2-2, with 9 bases matching TRBD1. The CDR3 totals 19 residues. With V trimmed by 4 bases and J by 5 bases, 18 bases remained unmatched. Per the germline V gene, CDR1 is SGHNT and CDR2 is YYREEE (reference sequence). The CDR3 DNA sequence: TGTGCCAGCAGCATCCGGTGGGGACAGGGTACGCGAACGACCGGGGAGCTGTTTTTT. Translation gives CASSIRWGQGTRTTGELFF.

V gene TRBV27 combines with J gene TRBJ1-1, with a tentative D call TRBD1 (5 bases). The CDR3 is 15 amino acids. The V end was cut by 6 bases, the J end by 1 base, with 15 bases between. Germline assignment: CDR1 MNHEY and CDR2 SMNVEV (reference sequence). CDR3 in amino acids: CASRAQGLQNTEAFF. The CDR3 bases are TGTGCCAGCAGGGCCCAGGGACTGCAGAACACTGAAGCTTTCTTT.

The gene calls are TRBV5-4 and TRBJ2-6, with TRBD2 matching 13 bases. Germline V gives CDR1 SGHNT, CDR2 YYREEE (reference sequence). This CDR3 comprises 18 residues. Unmatched junction bases numbered 8, after V lost 5 bases and J lost 3 bases. CDR3 amino acids: CASRPGLAGHGGANVLTF. The CDR3 DNA follows: TGTGCCAGCAGGCCGGGACTAGCGGGGCATGGTGGGGCCAACGTCCTGACTTTC.

The CDR3 sequence is CASSPGPGGDYGYTF. The DNA of the CDR3 is TGTGCCAGCTCACCGGGGCCGGGGGGCGACTATGGCTACACCTTC. V gene TRBV18 combines with J gene TRBJ1-2; weak D call: TRBD1 (6 bases). CDR3 length: 15 amino acids. Germline V gives CDR1 KGHSH, CDR2 LQKENI. V shed 3 bases and J shed 3 bases, with 14 bases lying between them.

The V gene is TRBV6-1, the J gene TRBJ1-6, with 8 bases fitting TRBD1. CDR3 length equals 19 residues. The germline gives CDR1 MNHNS, CDR2 SASEGT. With V trimmed by 4 bases and J by 0 bases, 11 bases remained unmatched. In DNA, the CDR3 is TGTGCCAGCAGTGCCCCGACAGGGGTAGGCAGCTCCTATAATTCACCCCTCCACTTT. Protein: CASSAPTGVGSSYNSPLHF.

The chain has TRBV6-5 and TRBJ1-3, with 7 bases lining up with TRBD1. This CDR3 has 16 amino acids. Trimming cost V 0 bases and J 4 bases; bases outside gene matches: 6. CDR1 MNHEY and CDR2 SVGAGI come from the germline V gene. Here the CDR3 reads CASSYSGQAEGNTIYF. The CDR3 coding sequence is TGTGCCAGCAGTTACTCCGGACAGGCGGAAGGAAACACCATATATTTT.